The 20 T cell receptor beta chains in this list originate from one sample, sequenced in a study of cytotoxic CD8 clonotypes in ibrutinib-treated CLL (dated by TCRdb to about 2021). Per the publication, the time point label means: around 2 years on ibrutinib. The library was generated by the immunoSEQ multiplex PCR assay. Sourced from immuneACCESS, this table was stored by TCRdb with only in-frame sequences that have V and J called. A share of the clones is absent; for the studies checked, an unresolved V gene accounts for under half, and the remainder has no known explanation. The sample table records approximately 100,000 clones; under 70% of these occur just once. Approximately 35% of the sample belongs to the ten largest clones. This specimen was PBMCs, taken after 24 months of ibrutinib treatment. All receptors derive from a human donor with chronic lymphocytic leukemia.

This clone was seen just once. The rearrangement joins TRBV6-6 to TRBJ2-7; 9 bases agree with TRBD1. Losses at the gene ends were 8 bases for V and 0 bases for J; bases not matched to a gene: 8. This CDR3 has 15 amino acids. CDR1 and CDR2 (germline): MNHNY, SVGAGI (reference sequence). The CDR3 bases are TGTGCCAGCTTGGGGACAGGGCAATACTCCTACGAGCAGTACTTC. It codes for CASLGTGQYSYEQYF.

V and J are TRBV10-3 and TRBJ2-2, with D unclear. Trimming cost V 0 bases and J 7 bases, with 6 bases left between them. Germline CDR1 reads ENHRY; CDR2 reads SYGVKD. The CDR3 has 13 amino acids. CDR3 protein: CAISESHLGELFF. The CDR3 DNA sequence: TGTGCCATCAGTGAGTCGCACCTCGGGGAGCTGTTTTTT.

In its sample, this clone was seen once. V and J are TRBV18 and TRBJ2-3; possibly TRBD2 for D (6 bases). Germline V gene sequence: CDR1 KGHSH, CDR2 LQKENI. The CDR3 consists of 12 residues. The ends were cut back, 7 bases at V and 1 base at J, with 6 bases in the middle. This CDR3 is CASWRGTDTQYF. CDR3 DNA sequence: TGTGCCAGCTGGAGGGGCACAGATACGCAGTATTTT.

The rearrangement joins TRBV28 to TRBJ1-5; D not certain. Germline V gene sequence: CDR1 MDHEN, CDR2 SYDVKM. V was trimmed by 6 bases and J by 3 bases, leaving 12 bases between them. This CDR3 is built from 14 residues. Here the CDR3 DNA reads TGTGCCAGCAGCTTAGGCGACAACAATCAGCCCCAGCATTTT. Protein sequence: CASSLGDNNQPQHF.

This clone has a handful of counts. V gene TRBV19 combines with J gene TRBJ2-1, with unresolved D. Per the germline V gene, CDR1 is LNHDA and CDR2 is SQIVND (reference sequence). V was pared by 0 bases and J by 6 bases, with 15 bases between. This CDR3 has 16 residues. The CDR3 bases are TGTGCCAGTAGTATAGACGCCTACGGACGGGTCAATGAGCAGTTCTTC. Its protein is CASSIDAYGRVNEQFF.

Written as DNA, the CDR3 is TGTGCCAGCAGCCATCAGGCCACCTTGAACACTGAAGCTTTCTTT. It translates to CASSHQATLNTEAFF. The chain has TRBV7-9 and TRBJ1-1; D gene unclear. V was cut by 5 bases and J by 0 bases, with 13 bases left in between. CDR3 length equals 15 residues. The germline CDR1 and CDR2 sequences are SEHNR and FQNEAQ (reference sequence).

This clone was counted between two and nine times. J is TRBJ2-7 and V is TRBV6-1; no reliable D call. The germline CDR1 and CDR2 sequences are MNHNS and SASEGT. Trimming took off 4 bases at V and 4 bases at J, with 17 bases between the two ends. CDR3 length: 15 residues. The CDR3 protein is CASSGNLLGSYEQYF. The DNA of the CDR3 is TGTGCCAGCAGTGGGAACCTCCTAGGCAGTTACGAGCAGTACTTC.

This clone has a handful of counts. The J gene is TRBJ2-1, the V gene TRBV19, with TRBD2 matching 12 bases. CDR1 LNHDA and CDR2 SQIVND come from the germline V gene (reference sequence). The V segment lost 7 bases and the J segment 6 bases; nucleotides outside the gene matches: 7. The CDR3 is 15 residues long. The CDR3 nucleotides read TGTGCCAGTACTAGGGGACTAGCGGGCCTCAATGAGCAGTTCTTC. It yields the protein CASTRGLAGLNEQFF.

The rearrangement links TRBV6-7 to TRBJ1-1; a weak D match, TRBD1 (6 bases). TRBV6-7 is given ORF status, its function remaining uncertain. V lost 2 bases to trimming and J lost 2 bases, with 21 bases between them. The length of the CDR3 is 18 residues. CDR3 sequence (DNA): TGTGCCAGCAGTTACAACCCCGGGGGGGGCCAACCCAACACTGAAGCTTTCTTT. It is translated as CASSYNPGGGQPNTEAFF.

The rearrangement joins TRBV4-2 to TRBJ1-1, with a possible D match to TRBD1 (5 bases). Germline V gives CDR1 LGHNA, CDR2 YNFKEQ. The CDR3 runs to 13 residues. V lost 5 bases and J 6 bases, leaving 13 bases between the germline ends. The CDR3 reads CASSSSWGPEAFF. The CDR3 bases are TGTGCCAGCAGCTCTTCATGGGGACCTGAAGCTTTCTTT.

This clone was counted once. This rearrangement joins TRBV7-8 to TRBJ2-6; D uncertain. The V gene's germline CDR1 is SGHVS and CDR2 FQNEAQ. V was cut by 0 bases and J by 1 base, with 10 bases left in between. There are 17 residues in the CDR3. This CDR3 is CASSLAGLRSGANVLTF. CDR3 DNA: TGTGCCAGCAGCTTAGCGGGGTTACGGTCTGGGGCCAACGTCCTGACTTTC.

V and J are TRBV30 and TRBJ1-1, with D perhaps matching TRBD1 (6 bases). Germline loops: CDR1 GTSNPN, CDR2 SVGIG (reference sequence). V dropped 1 base and J dropped 7 bases, with 13 bases sitting between them. This CDR3 contains 13 residues. The CDR3 DNA is TGTGCCTGGAGTGATAGGGGGTTCCTTGAAGCTTTCTTT. This codes for CAWSDRGFLEAFF.

This clone has just one count. This chain joins TRBV29-1 and TRBJ1-1; TRBD1 might be the D (6 bases). V was pared by 5 bases and J by 4 bases, with 8 bases between. This CDR3 has 11 amino acids. The V gene's germline CDR1 is SQVTM and CDR2 ANQGSEA. CDR3 loop: CSVRGGTEAFF. The CDR3 region has the DNA TGCAGCGTTAGGGGGGGCACTGAAGCTTTCTTT.

The chain employs TRBV5-6 and TRBJ2-3; D remains ambiguous. The CDR3 runs to 12 residues. Germline CDR1 SGHDT, CDR2 YYEEEE. V lost 5 bases and J 0 bases, leaving 4 bases between the germline ends. CDR3 sequence: CASRLSTDTQYF. In nucleotides, the CDR3 is TGTGCCAGCAGACTTAGCACAGATACGCAGTATTTT.

A word on this clone: Other DNA variants within this sample encode the same CDR3. The chain joins TRBV5-6 to TRBJ2-3; possibly TRBD1 for D (7 bases). Trimming took 4 bases from V and 2 from J, leaving 14 bases between them. CDR1 is SGHDT, CDR2 YYEEEE, per germline. This CDR3 has 15 residues. The CDR3 nucleotides read TGTGCCAGCAGCCGGGCAGGGGGGATCACAGATACGCAGTATTTT. This gives the protein CASSRAGGITDTQYF.

This clone was observed a handful of times. The chain couples TRBV6-1 to TRBJ1-6; D is unclear. This CDR3 contains 15 residues. Germline V lookup: CDR1 MNHNS, CDR2 SASEGT. Trimming took off 10 bases at V and 5 bases at J, with 18 bases between the two ends. The CDR3 reads CATINRFRDNSPLHF. CDR3 nucleotides: TGTGCCACGATAAACCGTTTTAGAGATAATTCACCCCTCCACTTT.

This clone was detected only once. The CDR3: CSVLTANTEAFF. CDR3 bases: TGCAGCGTCTTAACCGCGAACACTGAAGCTTTCTTT. V is TRBV29-1 and J is TRBJ1-1, with D unresolved. This CDR3 has 12 amino acids. Germline V gives CDR1 SQVTM, CDR2 ANQGSEA. V was pared by 6 bases and J by 1 base, with 9 bases between. The variable domain in full, with the rest retrieved from reference TRBV29-1 and TRBJ1-1, is SAVISQKPSRDICQRGTSLTIQCQVDSQVTMMFWYRQQPGQSLTLIATANQGSEATYESGFVIDKFPISRPNLTFSTLTVSNMSPEDSSIYLCSVLTANTEAFFGQGTRLTVV.

The V gene is TRBV7-2, the J gene TRBJ2-3, with 8 positions matching TRBD1. J gave up 2 bases and V 3 bases, and 4 bases lay outside the gene matches. Germline CDR1 reads SGHTA; CDR2 reads FQGNSA. This CDR3 region has 15 residues. The CDR3 reads CASSLGQAHTDTQYF. For the CDR3, the DNA is TGTGCCAGCAGCTTGGGACAGGCGCACACAGATACGCAGTATTTT.

This chain joins TRBV10-1 and TRBJ2-7; 16 bases agree with TRBD2. Per the germline V gene, CDR1 is WNHNN and CDR2 is SYGVQD (reference sequence). Losses at the gene ends were 8 bases for V and 6 bases for J; bases not matched to a gene: 7. This CDR3 comprises 15 residues. CDR3 residues: CASPGTSGGAGEQYF. The CDR3 DNA is TGCGCCAGCCCAGGGACTAGCGGGGGGGCAGGCGAGCAGTACTTC.

V and J are TRBV19 and TRBJ2-1, with D perhaps TRBD1 or TRBD2 (5 bases each). Trimming took 1 base from V and 6 from J, leaving 10 bases between them. The germline CDR1 and CDR2 sequences are LNHDA and SQIVND (reference sequence). This CDR3 is 14 amino acids long. The CDR3 protein is CASSIAWGSNEQFF. The CDR3, as DNA: TGTGCCAGTAGTATAGCTTGGGGGTCCAATGAGCAGTTCTTC.